These T cell receptor beta chains were read from a single sample in a study of blood T cells in healthy people across ages. From the 5' RACE reads, TCRdb called clonotypes with MiXCR, one entry per CDR3 protein. The repertoire holds more than 550,000 distinct CDR3 sequences, with 20% to 25% as singletons. The specimen sequenced was blood. The receptors stem from an older man in good health. Each CDR3 is given with its conserved first and last residue. The D gene is left open where the match is weak. The size field is filled for only some rows; it gives once, few, many or a size class.

abundance,d_gene,j_gene,v_gene,CDR3aa,CDR3nt
-,-,TRBJ1-2,TRBV7-9,CASSAPVGGGVNGYTF,TGTGCCAGCAGCGCCCCTGTGGGTGGGGGTGTAAATGGCTACACCTTC
many,TRBD2,TRBJ2-2,TRBV7-6,CASSPRTSVGRAKLSNTGELFF,TGTGCCAGCAGCCCCCGGACTAGCGTAGGGAGAGCCAAATTATCGAACACCGGGGAGCTGTTTTTT
few,TRBD2,TRBJ2-1,TRBV12-3/TRBV12-4,CAGRTSGHNEQFF,TGTGCCGGCAGGACTAGCGGACACAATGAGCAGTTCTTC
-,-,TRBJ1-2,TRBV5-1,CASSLSQNGYTF,TGCGCCAGCAGCTTGAGCCAGAATGGCTACACCTTC
-,-,TRBJ1-2,TRBV6-1,CASSLFRADYGYTF,TGTGCCAGCAGCCTATTTCGAGCTGACTATGGCTACACCTTC
-,TRBD1,TRBJ1-5,TRBV24-1,CATSDHDRGWNQPQHF,TGTGCCACCAGTGACCATGACAGGGGGTGGAATCAGCCCCAGCATTTT
-,-,TRBJ2-1,TRBV6-2/TRBV6-3,CASSFSGPGYNEQFF,TGTGCCAGCAGCTTTAGCGGTCCAGGGTACAATGAGCAGTTCTTC
-,TRBD1,TRBJ2-3,TRBV29-1,CSVGQGAVTQYF,TGCAGCGTTGGACAGGGTGCAGTTACGCAGTATTTT
few,-,TRBJ2-6,TRBV30,CAWNSGFGANVLTF,TGTGCCTGGAATTCGGGGTTTGGGGCCAACGTCCTGACTTTC
-,TRBD1,TRBJ1-1,TRBV12-3/TRBV12-4,CASSSTGGGMGGEAFF,TGTGCCAGCAGTTCTACAGGGGGCGGGATGGGCGGTGAAGCTTTCTTT